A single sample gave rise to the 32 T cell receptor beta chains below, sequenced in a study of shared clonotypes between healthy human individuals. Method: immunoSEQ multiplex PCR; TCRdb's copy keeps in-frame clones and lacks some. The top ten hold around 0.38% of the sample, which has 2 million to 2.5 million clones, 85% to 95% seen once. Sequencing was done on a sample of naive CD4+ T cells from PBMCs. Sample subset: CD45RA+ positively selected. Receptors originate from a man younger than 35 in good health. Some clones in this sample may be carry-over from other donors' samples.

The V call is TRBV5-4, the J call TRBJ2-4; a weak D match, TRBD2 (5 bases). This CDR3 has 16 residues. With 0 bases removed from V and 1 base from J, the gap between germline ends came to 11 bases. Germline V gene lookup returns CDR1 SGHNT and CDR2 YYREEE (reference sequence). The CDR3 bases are TGTGCCAGCAGCTTGGATGGGAGCGCGGCCAAAAACATTCAGTACTTC. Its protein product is CASSLDGSAAKNIQYF. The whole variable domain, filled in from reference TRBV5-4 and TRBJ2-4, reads ETGVTQSPTHLIKTRGQQVTLRCSSQSGHNTVSWYQQALGQGPQFIFQYYREEENGRGNFPPRFSGLQFPNYSSELNVNALELDDSALYLCASSLDGSAAKNIQYFGAGTRLSVL.

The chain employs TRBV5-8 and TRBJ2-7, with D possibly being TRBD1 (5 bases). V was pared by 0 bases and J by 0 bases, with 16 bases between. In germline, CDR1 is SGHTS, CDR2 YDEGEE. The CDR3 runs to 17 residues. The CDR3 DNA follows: TGTGCCAGCAGCTTGGCCGAGGTGGGTCAGGGCTCCTACGAGCAGTACTTC. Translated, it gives CASSLAEVGQGSYEQYF.

DNA for the CDR3: TGTGCCGCCAGCGGGAGGGCTAGCACAGATACGCAGTATTTT. The encoded protein is CAASGRASTDTQYF. This chain connects TRBV6-6 to TRBJ2-3; 10 bases agree with TRBD2. Unmatched junction bases numbered 5, after V lost 11 bases and J lost 0 bases. This CDR3 contains 14 residues. Germline loops: CDR1 MNHNY, CDR2 SVGAGI (reference sequence).

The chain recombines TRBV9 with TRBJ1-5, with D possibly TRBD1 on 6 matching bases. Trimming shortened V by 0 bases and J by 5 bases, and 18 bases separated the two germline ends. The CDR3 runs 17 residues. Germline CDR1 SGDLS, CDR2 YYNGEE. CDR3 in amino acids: CASSVEEIEGDDQPQHF. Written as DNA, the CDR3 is TGTGCCAGCAGCGTAGAAGAGATCGAGGGGGACGATCAGCCCCAGCATTTT.

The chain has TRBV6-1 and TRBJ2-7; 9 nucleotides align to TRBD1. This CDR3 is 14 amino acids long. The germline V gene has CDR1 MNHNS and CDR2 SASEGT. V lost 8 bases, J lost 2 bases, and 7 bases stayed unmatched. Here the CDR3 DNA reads TGTGCCAGCCAGATCGGGACAGGGACCTACGAGCAGTACTTC. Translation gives CASQIGTGTYEQYF.

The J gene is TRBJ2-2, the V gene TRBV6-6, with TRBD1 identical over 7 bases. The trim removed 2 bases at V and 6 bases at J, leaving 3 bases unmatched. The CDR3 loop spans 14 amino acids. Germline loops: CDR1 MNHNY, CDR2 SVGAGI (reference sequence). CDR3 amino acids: CASSYNRGAGELFF. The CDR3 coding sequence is TGTGCCAGCAGTTACAACAGGGGCGCCGGGGAGCTGTTTTTT.

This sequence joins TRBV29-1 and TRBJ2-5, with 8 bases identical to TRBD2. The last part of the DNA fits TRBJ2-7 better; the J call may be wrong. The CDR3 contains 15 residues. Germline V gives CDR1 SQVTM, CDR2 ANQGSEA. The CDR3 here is CSVEWAGTSTYEQYF. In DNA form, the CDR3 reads TGCAGCGTTGAATGGGCCGGGACTAGTACTTACGAGCAGTACTTC.

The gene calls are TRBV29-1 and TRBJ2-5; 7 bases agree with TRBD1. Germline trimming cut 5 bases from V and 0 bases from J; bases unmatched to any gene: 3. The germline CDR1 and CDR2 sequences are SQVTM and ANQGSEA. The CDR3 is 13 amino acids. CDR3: CSVQGDDQETQYF. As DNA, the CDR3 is TGCAGCGTTCAGGGGGACGACCAAGAGACCCAGTACTTC.

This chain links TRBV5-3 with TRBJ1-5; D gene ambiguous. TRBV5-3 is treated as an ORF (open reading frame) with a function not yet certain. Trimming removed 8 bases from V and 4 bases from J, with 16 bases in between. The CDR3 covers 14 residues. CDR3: CASSDKAQNQPQHF. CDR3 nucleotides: TGTGCCAGCAGCGACAAGGCCCAGAATCAGCCCCAGCATTTT.

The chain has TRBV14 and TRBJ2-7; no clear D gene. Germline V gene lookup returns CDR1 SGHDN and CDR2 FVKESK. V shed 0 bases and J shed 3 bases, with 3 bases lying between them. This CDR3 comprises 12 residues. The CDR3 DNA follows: TGTGCCAGCAGCCAAGATAACTACGAGCAGTACTTC. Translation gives CASSQDNYEQYF.

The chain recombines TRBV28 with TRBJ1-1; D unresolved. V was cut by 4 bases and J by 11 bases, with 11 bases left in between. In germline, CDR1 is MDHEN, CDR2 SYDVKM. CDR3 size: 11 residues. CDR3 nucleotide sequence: TGTGCCAGCAGTTGGGCGGATGGGGCTTTCTTT. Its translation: CASSWADGAFF.

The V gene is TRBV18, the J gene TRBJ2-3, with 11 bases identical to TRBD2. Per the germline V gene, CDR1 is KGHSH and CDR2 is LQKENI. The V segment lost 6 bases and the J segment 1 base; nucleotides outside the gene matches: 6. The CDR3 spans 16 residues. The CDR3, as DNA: TGTGCCAGCTCTGTGACTAGCGGGATCGGCACAGATACGCAGTATTTT. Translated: CASSVTSGIGTDTQYF.

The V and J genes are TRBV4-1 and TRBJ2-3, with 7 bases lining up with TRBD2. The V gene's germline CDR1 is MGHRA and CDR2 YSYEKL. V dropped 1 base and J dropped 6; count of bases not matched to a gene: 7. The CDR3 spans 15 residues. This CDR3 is CASSQARGSGDTQYF. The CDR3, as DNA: TGCGCCAGCAGCCAAGCTCGCGGGAGCGGCGATACGCAGTATTTT.

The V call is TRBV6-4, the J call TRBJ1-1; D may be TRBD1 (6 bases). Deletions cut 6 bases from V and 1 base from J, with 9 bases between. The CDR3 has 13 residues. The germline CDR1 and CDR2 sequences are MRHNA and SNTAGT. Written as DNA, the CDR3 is TGTGCCAGCAGAGCGGACAGGAACACTGAAGCTTTCTTT. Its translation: CASRADRNTEAFF.

In DNA, the CDR3 is TGTGCCAGCAGCGCGGACAGTTCCAGCCGGGGAGCTTTCTTT. It translates to CASSADSSSRGAFF. V gene TRBV25-1 combines with J gene TRBJ1-1; D perhaps matches TRBD1 (6 bases). The CDR3 loop spans 14 amino acids. V lost 6 bases and J lost 10, with 21 bases in between. Per the germline V gene, CDR1 is MGHDK and CDR2 is SYGVNS.

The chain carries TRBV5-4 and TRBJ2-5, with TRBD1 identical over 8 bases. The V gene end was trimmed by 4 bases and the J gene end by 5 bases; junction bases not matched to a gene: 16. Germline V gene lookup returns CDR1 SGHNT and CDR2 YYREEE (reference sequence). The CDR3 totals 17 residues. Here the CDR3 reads CASSRPPRGRGRETQYF. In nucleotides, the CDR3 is TGTGCCAGCAGCCGCCCCCCCCGCGGCAGGGGGCGGGAGACCCAGTACTTC.

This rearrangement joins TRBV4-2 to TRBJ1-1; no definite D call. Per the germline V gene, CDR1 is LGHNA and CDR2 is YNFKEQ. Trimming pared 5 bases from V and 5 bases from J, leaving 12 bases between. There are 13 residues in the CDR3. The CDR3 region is CASSSRPGTEAFF. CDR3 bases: TGTGCCAGCAGCTCCCGCCCCGGGACTGAAGCTTTCTTT.

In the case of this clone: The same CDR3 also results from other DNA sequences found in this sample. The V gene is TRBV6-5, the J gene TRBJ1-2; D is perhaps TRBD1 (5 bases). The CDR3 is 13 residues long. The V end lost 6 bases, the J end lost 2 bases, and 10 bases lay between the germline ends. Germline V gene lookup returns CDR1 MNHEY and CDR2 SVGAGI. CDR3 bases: TGTGCCAGCAGCCGGGACGGCAACTATGGCTACACCTTC. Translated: CASSRDGNYGYTF.

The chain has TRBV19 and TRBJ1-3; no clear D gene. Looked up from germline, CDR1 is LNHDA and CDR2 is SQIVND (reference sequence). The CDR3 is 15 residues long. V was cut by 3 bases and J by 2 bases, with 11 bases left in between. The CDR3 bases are TGTGCCAGTAGTATTTTTACTTTAACTGGAAACACCATATATTTT. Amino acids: CASSIFTLTGNTIYF.

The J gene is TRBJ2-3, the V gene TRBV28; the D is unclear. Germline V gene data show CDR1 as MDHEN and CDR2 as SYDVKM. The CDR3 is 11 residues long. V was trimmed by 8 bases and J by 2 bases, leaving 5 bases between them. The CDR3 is CASEFTDTQYF. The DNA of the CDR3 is TGTGCCAGCGAGTTCACAGATACGCAGTATTTT.

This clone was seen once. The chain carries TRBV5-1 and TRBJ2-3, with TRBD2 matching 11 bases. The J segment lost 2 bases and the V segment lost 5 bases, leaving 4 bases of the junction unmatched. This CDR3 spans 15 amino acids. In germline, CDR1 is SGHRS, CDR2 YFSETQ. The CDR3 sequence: CASSTSGSLTDTQYF. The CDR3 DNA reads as TGCGCCAGCAGTACTAGCGGGAGTCTCACAGATACGCAGTATTTT. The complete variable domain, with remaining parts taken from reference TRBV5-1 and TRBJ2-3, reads KAGVTQTPRYLIKTRGQQVTLSCSPISGHRSVSWYQQTPGQGLQFLFEYFSETQRNKGNFPGRFSGRQFSNSRSEMNVSTLELGDSALYLCASSTSGSLTDTQYFGPGTRLTVL.

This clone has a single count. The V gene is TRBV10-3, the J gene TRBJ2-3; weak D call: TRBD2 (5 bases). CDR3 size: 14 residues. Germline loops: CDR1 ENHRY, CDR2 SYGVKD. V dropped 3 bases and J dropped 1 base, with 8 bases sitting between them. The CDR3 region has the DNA TGTGCCATCAGTGATATTAGCGGCACAGATACGCAGTATTTT. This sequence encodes CAISDISGTDTQYF.

The chain's CDR3 is CASQREDYEQYF. The CDR3 DNA is TGTGCCAGCCAGCGGGAGGACTACGAGCAGTACTTC. The chain carries TRBV6-6 and TRBJ2-7; TRBD2 aligns across 9 bases. The CDR3 extends over 12 amino acids. V lost 8 bases, J lost 3 bases, and 2 bases stayed unmatched. Germline-derived CDR1 and CDR2 are MNHNY and SVGAGI (reference sequence).

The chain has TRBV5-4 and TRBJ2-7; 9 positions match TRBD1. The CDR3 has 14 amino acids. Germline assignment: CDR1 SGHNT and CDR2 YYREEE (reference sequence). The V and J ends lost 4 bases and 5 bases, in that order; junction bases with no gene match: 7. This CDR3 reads CASSHEQGAHEQYF. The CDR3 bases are TGTGCCAGCAGCCATGAACAGGGGGCCCACGAGCAGTACTTC.

CDR3 in DNA: TGTGCCATCAGTTTCGGTCTTAGCTCCTACGAGCAGTACTTC. As protein: CAISFGLSSYEQYF. The gene calls are TRBV10-3 and TRBJ2-7; D gene ambiguous. Germline CDR1 is ENHRY and CDR2 is SYGVKD. Trimming shortened V by 5 bases and J by 0 bases, and 11 bases separated the two germline ends. The CDR3 length is 14 residues.

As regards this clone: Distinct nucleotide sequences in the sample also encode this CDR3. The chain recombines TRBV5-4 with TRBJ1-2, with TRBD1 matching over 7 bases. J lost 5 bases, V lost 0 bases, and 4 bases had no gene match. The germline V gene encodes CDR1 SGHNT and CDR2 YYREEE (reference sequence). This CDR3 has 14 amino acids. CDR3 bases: TGTGCCAGCAGCTTGGGACCAGGGGGGTATGGCTACACCTTC. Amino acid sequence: CASSLGPGGYGYTF.

The CDR3 DNA reads TGTGCCAGCAGCCAAGGTCTTTGGGGGGAAAGATCTGAAGCTTTCTTT. Protein: CASSQGLWGERSEAFF. J is TRBJ1-1 and V is TRBV14; perhaps TRBD1 as D (5 bases). V was cut by 1 base and J by 6 bases, with 18 bases left in between. CDR3 length equals 16 residues. Germline CDR1 reads SGHDN; CDR2 reads FVKESK.

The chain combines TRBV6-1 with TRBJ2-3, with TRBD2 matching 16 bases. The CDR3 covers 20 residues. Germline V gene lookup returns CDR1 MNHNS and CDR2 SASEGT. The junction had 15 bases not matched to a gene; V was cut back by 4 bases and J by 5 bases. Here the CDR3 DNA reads TGTGCCAGCAGTGCTAGAGTCCCGGGACTAGCGGGAGGGGAGGGAGATACGCAGTATTTT. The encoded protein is CASSARVPGLAGGEGDTQYF.

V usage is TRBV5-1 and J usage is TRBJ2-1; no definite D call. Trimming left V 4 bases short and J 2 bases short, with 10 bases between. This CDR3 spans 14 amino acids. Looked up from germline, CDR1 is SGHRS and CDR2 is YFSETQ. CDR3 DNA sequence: TGCGCCAGCAGCCTGAGAACAACCTACAATGAGCAGTTCTTC. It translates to CASSLRTTYNEQFF. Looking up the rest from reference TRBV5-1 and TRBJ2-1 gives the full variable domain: KAGVTQTPRYLIKTRGQQVTLSCSPISGHRSVSWYQQTPGQGLQFLFEYFSETQRNKGNFPGRFSGRQFSNSRSEMNVSTLELGDSALYLCASSLRTTYNEQFFGPGTRLTVL.

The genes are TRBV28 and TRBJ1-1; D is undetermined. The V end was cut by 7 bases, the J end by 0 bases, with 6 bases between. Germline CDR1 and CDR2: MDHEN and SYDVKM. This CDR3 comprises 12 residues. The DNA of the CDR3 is TGTGCCAGCAACACTCTGAACACTGAAGCTTTCTTT. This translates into CASNTLNTEAFF. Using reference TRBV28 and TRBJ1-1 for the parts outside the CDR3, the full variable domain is DVKVTQSSRYLVKRTGEKVFLECVQDMDHENMFWYRQDPGLGLRLIYFSYDVKMKEKGDIPEGYSVSREKKERFSLILESASTNQTSMYLCASNTLNTEAFFGQGTRLTVV.

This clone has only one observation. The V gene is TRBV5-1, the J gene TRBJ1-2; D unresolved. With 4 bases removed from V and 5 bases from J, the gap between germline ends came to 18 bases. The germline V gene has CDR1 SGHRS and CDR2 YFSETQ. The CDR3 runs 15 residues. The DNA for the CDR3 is TGCGCCAGCAGCGTTACCCCCCGCTTTTTATATGGCTACACCTTC. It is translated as CASSVTPRFLYGYTF.

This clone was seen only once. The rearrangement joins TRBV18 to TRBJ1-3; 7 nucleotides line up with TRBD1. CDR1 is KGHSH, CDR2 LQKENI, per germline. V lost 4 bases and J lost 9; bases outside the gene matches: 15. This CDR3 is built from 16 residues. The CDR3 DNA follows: TGTGCCAGCTCACGAGGACAGGTTATACTCTCGGGCACCATATATTTT. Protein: CASSRGQVILSGTIYF. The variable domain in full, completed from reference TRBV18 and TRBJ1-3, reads NAGVMQNPRHLVRRRGQEARLRCSPMKGHSHVYWYRQLPEEGLKFMVYLQKENIIDESGMPKERFSAEFPKEGPSILRIQQVVRGDSAAYFCASSRGQVILSGTIYFGEGSWLTVV.